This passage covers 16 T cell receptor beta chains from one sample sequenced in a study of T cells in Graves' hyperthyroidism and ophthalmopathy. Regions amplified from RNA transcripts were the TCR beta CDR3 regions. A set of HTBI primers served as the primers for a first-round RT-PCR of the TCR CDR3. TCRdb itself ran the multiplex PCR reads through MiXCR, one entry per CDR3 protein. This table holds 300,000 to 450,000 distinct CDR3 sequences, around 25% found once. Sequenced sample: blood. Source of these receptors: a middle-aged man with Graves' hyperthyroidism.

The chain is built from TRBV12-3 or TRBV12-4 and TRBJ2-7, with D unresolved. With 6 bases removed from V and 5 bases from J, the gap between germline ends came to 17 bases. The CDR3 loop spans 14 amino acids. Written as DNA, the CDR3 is TGTGCCAGCAGCTTGGGCTACGGGCTCCACGAGCAGTACTTC. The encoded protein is CASSLGYGLHEQYF.

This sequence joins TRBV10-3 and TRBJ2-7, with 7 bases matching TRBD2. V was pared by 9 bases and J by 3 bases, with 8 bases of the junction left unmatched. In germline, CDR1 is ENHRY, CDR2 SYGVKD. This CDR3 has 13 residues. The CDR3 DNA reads TGTGCCATAACCCCTGGCGGGGGCTACGAGCAGTACTTC. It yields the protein CAITPGGGYEQYF.

CDR3 bases: TGTGCCAGCAGCGGTGACGGAAGCAAACACACAAGAGTAAGCCAGTACTTC. It is translated as CASSGDGSKHTRVSQYF. The chain joins TRBV5-4 to TRBJ2-5; D not certain. Trimming left V 4 bases short and J 10 bases short, with 29 bases between. The CDR3 is 17 residues long. Germline assignment: CDR1 SGHNT and CDR2 YYREEE (reference sequence).

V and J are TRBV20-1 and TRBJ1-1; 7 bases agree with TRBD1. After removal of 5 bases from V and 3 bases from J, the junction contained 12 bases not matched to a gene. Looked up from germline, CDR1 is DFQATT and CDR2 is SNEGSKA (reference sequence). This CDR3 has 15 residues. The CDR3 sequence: CSAGGNRGRDTEAFF. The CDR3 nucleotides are TGCAGTGCTGGGGGGAACAGGGGTAGGGACACTGAAGCTTTCTTT.

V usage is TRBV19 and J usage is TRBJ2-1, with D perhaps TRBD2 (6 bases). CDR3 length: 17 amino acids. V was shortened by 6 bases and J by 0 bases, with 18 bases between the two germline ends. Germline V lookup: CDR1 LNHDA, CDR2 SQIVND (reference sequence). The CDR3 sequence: CASRAFSGSSSYNEQFF. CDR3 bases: TGTGCCAGTAGGGCCTTTAGCGGATCTAGCTCCTACAATGAGCAGTTCTTC. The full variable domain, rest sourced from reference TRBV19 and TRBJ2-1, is DGGITQSPKYLFRKEGQNVTLSCEQNLNHDAMYWYRQDPGQGLRLIYYSQIVNDFQKGDIAEGYSVSREKKESFPLTVTSAQKNPTAFYLCASRAFSGSSSYNEQFFGPGTRLTVL.

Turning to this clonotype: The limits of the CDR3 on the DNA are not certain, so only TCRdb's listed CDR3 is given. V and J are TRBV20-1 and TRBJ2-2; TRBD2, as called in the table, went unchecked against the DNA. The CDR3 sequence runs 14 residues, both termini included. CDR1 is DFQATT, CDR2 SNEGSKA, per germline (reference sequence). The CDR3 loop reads CSAKKVASGTERFF.

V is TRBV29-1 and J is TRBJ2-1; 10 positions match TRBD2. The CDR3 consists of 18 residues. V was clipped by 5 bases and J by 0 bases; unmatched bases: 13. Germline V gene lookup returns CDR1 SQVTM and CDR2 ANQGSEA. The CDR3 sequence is CSVPGASGRGSSYNEQFF. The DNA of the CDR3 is TGCAGCGTTCCGGGGGCTAGCGGGAGAGGGAGCTCCTACAATGAGCAGTTCTTC.

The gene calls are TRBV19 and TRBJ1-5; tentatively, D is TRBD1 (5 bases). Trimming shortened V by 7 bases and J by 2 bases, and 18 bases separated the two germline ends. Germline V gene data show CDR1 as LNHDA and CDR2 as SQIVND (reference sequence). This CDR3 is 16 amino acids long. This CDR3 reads CASTIGAGWGNQPQHF. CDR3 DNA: TGTGCCAGTACCATAGGTGCAGGGTGGGGCAATCAGCCCCAGCATTTT.

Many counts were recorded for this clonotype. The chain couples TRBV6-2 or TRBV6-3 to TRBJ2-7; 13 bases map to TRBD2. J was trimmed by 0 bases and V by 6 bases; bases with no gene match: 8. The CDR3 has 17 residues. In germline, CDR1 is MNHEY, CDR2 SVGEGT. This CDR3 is CASSSTLAGGFSYEQYF. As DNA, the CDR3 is TGTGCCAGCAGCTCAACACTAGCGGGAGGGTTCTCCTACGAGCAGTACTTC.

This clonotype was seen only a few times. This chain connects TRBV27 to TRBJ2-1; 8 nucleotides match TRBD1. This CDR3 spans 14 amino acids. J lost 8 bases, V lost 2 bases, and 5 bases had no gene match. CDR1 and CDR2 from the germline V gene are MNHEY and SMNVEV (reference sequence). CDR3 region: CASSLQAGGDEQFF. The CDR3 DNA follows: TGTGCCAGCAGTTTACAGGCAGGGGGCGATGAGCAGTTCTTC.

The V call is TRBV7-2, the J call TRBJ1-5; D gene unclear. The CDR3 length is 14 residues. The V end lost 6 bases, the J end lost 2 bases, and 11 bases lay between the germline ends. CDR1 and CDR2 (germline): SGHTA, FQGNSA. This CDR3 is CASRDKRGNQPQHF. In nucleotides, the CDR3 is TGTGCCAGCAGAGACAAAAGGGGCAATCAGCCCCAGCATTTT.

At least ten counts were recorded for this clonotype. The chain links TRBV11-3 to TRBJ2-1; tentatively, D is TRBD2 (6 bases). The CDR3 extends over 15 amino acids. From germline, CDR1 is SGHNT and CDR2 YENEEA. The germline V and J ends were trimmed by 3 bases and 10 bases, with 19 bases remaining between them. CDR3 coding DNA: TGTGCCAGCAGCTTGTTCAGCGGGCTTGGTGGGGAGCAGTTCTTC. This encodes CASSLFSGLGGEQFF.

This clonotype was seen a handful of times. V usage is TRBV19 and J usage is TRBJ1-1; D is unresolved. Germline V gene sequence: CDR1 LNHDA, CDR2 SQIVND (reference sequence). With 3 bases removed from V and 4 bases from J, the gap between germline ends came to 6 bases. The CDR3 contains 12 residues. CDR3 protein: CASSIQRTEAFF. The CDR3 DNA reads TGTGCCAGTAGTATCCAACGCACTGAAGCTTTCTTT.

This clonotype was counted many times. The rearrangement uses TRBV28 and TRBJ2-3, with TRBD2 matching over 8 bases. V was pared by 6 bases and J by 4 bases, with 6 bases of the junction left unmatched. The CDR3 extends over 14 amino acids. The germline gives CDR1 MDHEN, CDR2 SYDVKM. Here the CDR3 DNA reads TGTGCCAGCAGGGGACGGGAGGGCCCAGATACGCAGTATTTT. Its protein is CASRGREGPDTQYF.

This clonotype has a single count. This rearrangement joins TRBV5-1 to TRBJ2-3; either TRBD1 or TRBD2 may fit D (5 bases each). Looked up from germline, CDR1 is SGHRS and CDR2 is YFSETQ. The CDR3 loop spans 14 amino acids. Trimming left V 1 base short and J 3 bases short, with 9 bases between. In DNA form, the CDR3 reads TGCGCCAGCAGCTTGCGGGACCTTACAGATACGCAGTATTTT. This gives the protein CASSLRDLTDTQYF.

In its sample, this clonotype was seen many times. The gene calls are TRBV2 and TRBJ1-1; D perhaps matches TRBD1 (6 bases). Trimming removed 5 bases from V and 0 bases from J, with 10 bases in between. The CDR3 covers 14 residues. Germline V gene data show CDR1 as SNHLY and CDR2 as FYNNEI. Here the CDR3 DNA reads TGTGCCAGCAGTTTACAGGGAGTGAACACTGAAGCTTTCTTT. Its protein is CASSLQGVNTEAFF.